The rows below give T cell receptor beta chains drawn from one sample of a study of blood T cell repertoires in COVID-19. This table comes from immunoSEQ multiplex PCR, and its TCRdb copy is limited to in-frame clones, with some not included. The sample carries 100,000 or so clones, around 92% recorded once. Sample: peripheral blood. The source of these receptors is a man between 45 and 60 years old with active COVID-19. Each CDR3 is given with its conserved first and last residue. The D gene is left open where the match is weak. The size of a clone is reported for some rows only, either as once, few or many, or as a class for expanded clones.

TRBJ1-2 TRBV28 - - TGTGCCAGCAGTTTCGGGGAGTATGGCTACACCTTC CASSFGEYGYTF
TRBJ2-1 TRBV10-3 TRBD2 - TGTGCCATCAGTGCGGGAGGTGTGGGCAATGAGCAGTTCTTC CAISAGGVGNEQFF
TRBJ1-2 TRBV6-5 - - TGTGCCAGCAGACAGACAGCTAACTATGGCTACACCTTC CASRQTANYGYTF
TRBJ2-2 TRBV11-2 - - TGTGCCAGCAGTCCCCTATTGAGTGGCGGGGAGCTGTTTTTT CASSPLLSGGELFF
TRBJ2-7 TRBV6-6 - - TGTGCCAGCAGTCCCGGTGGTCCCTACGAGCAGTACTTC CASSPGGPYEQYF
TRBJ2-4 TRBV13 - - TGTGCCAGCCGGTGGCAGAAACAGAGCAGTACAATAGCCAAAAACATTCAGTACTTC CASRWQKQSSTIAKNIQYF
TRBJ2-1 TRBV7-3 TRBD1 - TGTGCCAGCAGCCTAACACGTACAGGGGGCGCTGGCAATGAGCAGTTCTTC CASSLTRTGGAGNEQFF
TRBJ2-5 TRBV30 TRBD2 - TGTGCCGGGACTAGCCAAGAGACCCAGTACTTC CAGTSQETQYF
TRBJ2-1 TRBV11-3 - - TGTGCCAGCAGCAATAGGTATGGCGGGAACTCCTACAATGAGCAGTTCTTC CASSNRYGGNSYNEQFF
TRBJ2-1 TRBV7-2 TRBD2 - TGTGCCAGCAGCGCCACTAGCGGGCCTTACAATGAGCAGTTCTTC CASSATSGPYNEQFF
TRBJ2-3 TRBV5-4 TRBD2 - TGTGCCAGCACCGGAGGGGCTAGCGGGGGGGGAGATACGCAGTATTTT CASTGGASGGGDTQYF
TRBJ2-5 TRBV19 TRBD2 - TGTGCGAGCGGGAGGGCCGGGGAGACCCAGTACTTC CASGRAGETQYF
TRBJ2-2 TRBV19 TRBD2 - TGTGCCAGTAGTACCCGACTAGCGGCCTTTTCGAACACCGGGGAGCTGTTTTTT CASSTRLAAFSNTGELFF
TRBJ1-3 TRBV9 - medium-sized TGTGCCAGCAGCGTTCAACCGACAGAGCCGACTGGAAACACCATATATTTT CASSVQPTEPTGNTIYF
TRBJ2-7 TRBV6-5 - - TGTGCCGCCGAAAGCCCTACGGGGCAGTACTTC CAAESPTGQYF
TRBJ2-2 TRBV2 TRBD2 - TGTGCCAGCAGTGGGACTAGCGGGAGAACCGGGGAGCTGTTTTTT CASSGTSGRTGELFF
TRBJ2-7 TRBV19 - - TGTGCCAGTAGTATAATCGGCTACGAGCAGTACTTC CASSIIGYEQYF
TRBJ2-7 TRBV11-2 - - TGTGCCAGCGCGACAGAGTCCCCCTACGAGCAGTACTTC CASATESPYEQYF
TRBJ2-5 TRBV6-1 TRBD2 - TGTGCCAGCAGTGAAGAAGCGGAAAGCGGGAGTTACCGGGAGACCCAGTACTTC CASSEEAESGSYRETQYF
TRBJ2-2 TRBV6-5 - once TGTGCCAGCAACCCGGGGGGCGCGTGGACCGGGGAGCTGTTTTTT CASNPGGAWTGELFF
TRBJ1-5 TRBV6-1 - - TGTGCCAGCAGTGAAGCTACTAGGGGGATTCAGCCCCAGCATTTT CASSEATRGIQPQHF
TRBJ1-2 TRBV12-5 - - TGTGCTAGTGGTTCCGGACTCGGCTACACCTTC CASGSGLGYTF
TRBJ2-6 TRBV2 TRBD1 - TGTGCCAGCAGGAGGGACAGCTCTGGGGCCAACGTCCTGACTTTC CASRRDSSGANVLTF
TRBJ2-5 TRBV30 TRBD2 - TGTGCCTGGAGTACTAGCGTTGAGACCCAGTACTTC CAWSTSVETQYF
TRBJ1-6 TRBV5-1 TRBD1 once TGCGCCAGCAGAGAGCGACAGGGGTCGGATTCACCCCTCCACTTT CASRERQGSDSPLHF
TRBJ1-6 TRBV28 - - TGTGCCAGCAGAGCCAGGGCATGGTCTCCCGTCCTGGTTTCACCCCTCCACTTT CASRARAWSPVLVSPLHF
TRBJ1-1 TRBV6-5 - few TGTGCCAGCACGGGATCATTGTATAGGGCTTTCTTT CASTGSLYRAFF
TRBJ2-1 TRBV5-3 TRBD2 - TGTGCCAGAAGCTTGGCTCTAGCGGGAGGCCTTTTCTTC CARSLALAGGLFF
TRBJ2-5 TRBV7-2 - - TGTGCCAGCAGCTCCACCCTTTACAAGACCCAGTACTTC CASSSTLYKTQYF
TRBJ2-1 TRBV19 TRBD2 - TGTGCCAGTAGCGGGGGGAACTCCTACAATGAGCAGTTCTTC CASSGGNSYNEQFF
TRBJ2-3 TRBV5-6 - - TGTGCCAGCAGCTTGCGGGGGAAGGGGAATACGCAGTATTTT CASSLRGKGNTQYF
TRBJ2-7 TRBV4-1 TRBD2 - TGCGCCAGCAGCCAAGTCTCTAGCGGGAGGTTCTACGAGCAGTACTTC CASSQVSSGRFYEQYF
TRBJ1-1 TRBV19 - - TGTGCCAGTAGTATTGGGGCTCTCGACACTGAAGCTTTCTTT CASSIGALDTEAFF
TRBJ2-2 TRBV28 TRBD2 - TGTGCCAGCAGTACCGCTAGCGGGAGGGACGGGGAGCTGTTTTTT CASSTASGRDGELFF
TRBJ1-2 TRBV9 - - TGTGCCAGCAGCTTATCGGGAGGTCTTAACTATGGCTACACCTTC CASSLSGGLNYGYTF
TRBJ1-2 TRBV19 - - TGTGCCAGCCAAAGACGGGGTAACTATGGCTACACCTTC CASQRRGNYGYTF
TRBJ1-4 TRBV7-8 - - TGTGCCAGCAGCAACGCGGCAACTAATGAAAAACTGTTTTTT CASSNAATNEKLFF
TRBJ1-6 TRBV27 TRBD1 - TGTGCCAGCAGTACGGGACAGGGCTCCTATAATTCACCCCTCCACTTT CASSTGQGSYNSPLHF